A single T cell receptor (beta chain) is shown here with its context. Its target is not known. V gave up 1 base and J gave up 4 bases, with 16 bases separating them. Germline assignment: CDR1 SEHNR and CDR2 FQNEAQ (reference sequence). The CDR3 has 16 residues. The data belong to a study of lymphopenia after photon versus proton radiotherapy. Study-wide points: After lymphocyte nadir, photon-treated repertoires showed oligoclonal expansion, especially CD8+ Temra. Better survival with proton therapy was suggested as possible, not demonstrated.

The table came from immunoSEQ multiplex PCR; TCRdb's copy has only in-frame clones and leaves some out. The data hold tens of thousands of clones, with 85% observed a single time. The clonotype was recovered from a man aged 35-49 years with gastric cancer. Specimen: peripheral blood, collected from a patient treated with photon-based radiotherapy. The gene calls are TRBV7-9 and TRBJ1-1; D perhaps matches TRBD1 (6 bases). Here the CDR3 reads CASSLGGTGLGTEAFF. In nucleotides, the CDR3 is TGTGCCAGCAGCTTAGGGGGTACAGGGCTGGGCACTGAAGCTTTCTTT.